The present TCR beta chain was sequenced within a study of blood T cell repertoires in COVID-19. Cohort allocation depended upon clinical history that participants reported. Here immunoSEQ multiplex PCR was the method, and the copy in TCRdb shows in-frame clones only, minus some. Here the sample spans 220,000 or so clones, roughly 80% being singletons. This CDR3 has 13 amino acids. V was pared by 5 bases and J by 8 bases, with 13 bases between. The TCR originated in a woman aged 40 to 49 with acute COVID-19. The chain combines TRBV12-3 or TRBV12-4 with TRBJ2-1; D ambiguous. The sequenced sample was PBMCs or T cells enriched from blood (not recorded which). CDR3 DNA: TGTGCCAGCAGTCGACTCCGTCGGGATGAGCAGTTCTTC. It is translated as CASSRLRRDEQFF.